The present T cell receptor beta chain was sequenced within a study of shared clonotypes between healthy human individuals. The authors ran the assay at deep level. Assay used: immunoSEQ multiplex PCR; TCRdb lists only in-frame clones, some missing. The sample contains over a million clones, under 99% of which appear only once. Germline V gene lookup returns CDR1 MDHEN and CDR2 SYDVKM. The CDR3 length is 15 residues. Trimming pared 2 bases from V and 7 bases from J, leaving 14 bases between. Material: naive CD4+ T cells sorted from blood. Subset here: CD45RA+ positively selected. The source of this sequence is a man younger than 40 in good health. The chain combines TRBV28 with TRBJ1-4; tentative D call: TRBD1 (6 bases). CDR3 residues: CASSLTGWDGEKLFF. The CDR3 DNA is TGTGCCAGCAGTTTAACAGGGTGGGATGGTGAAAAACTGTTTTTT.